The 24 T cell receptor beta chains below come from one sample, sequenced in a study of T-cell reconstitution after alpha-beta-depleted transplantation in children. This sample's TCRbeta library carried unique molecular identifier barcodes. TCRdb passed the PCR reads through MiXCR, listing each CDR3 protein once. In the table there are some 550,000 distinct CDR3 sequences, about 16% of which are singletons. Here the sequenced sample was PBMCs from the stem cell graft donor, taken from the stem cell graft. The receptors here all came from a human donor who donated a stem cell graft to a child with acute lymphoblastic leukemia.

V is TRBV30 and J is TRBJ1-1; D gene uncertain. The CDR3 is 11 residues long. Deletions cut 2 bases from V and 5 bases from J, with 6 bases between. Germline V gives CDR1 GTSNPN, CDR2 SVGIG (reference sequence). The CDR3 DNA reads TGTGCCTGGAGTCCTTGGACTGAAGCTTTCTTT. Its protein is CAWSPWTEAFF.

The chain uses TRBV19 and TRBJ1-5; maybe TRBD1 (5 bases). The V gene lost 6 bases and the J gene lost 4 bases, with 13 bases spanning the gap. The CDR3 runs 14 residues. CDR1 and CDR2 (germline): LNHDA, SQIVND (reference sequence). CDR3 amino acids: CASRVPRGNQPQHF. The CDR3 bases are TGTGCCAGTAGGGTTCCCCGGGGGAATCAGCCCCAGCATTTT. Based on the CDR3 plus reference TRBV19 and TRBJ1-5, the full variable domain is DGGITQSPKYLFRKEGQNVTLSCEQNLNHDAMYWYRQDPGQGLRLIYYSQIVNDFQKGDIAEGYSVSREKKESFPLTVTSAQKNPTAFYLCASRVPRGNQPQHFGDGTRLSIL.

The CDR3: CASSPAGKGTGELFF. The CDR3 nucleotides are TGTGCCAGCAGCCCAGCGGGAAAGGGGACCGGGGAGCTGTTTTTT. The J gene is TRBJ2-2, the V gene TRBV6-1, with 7 bases matching TRBD2. This CDR3 is 15 amino acids long. Germline CDR1 MNHNS, CDR2 SASEGT. Germline trimming cut 6 bases from V and 5 bases from J; bases unmatched to any gene: 9.

CDR3 loop: CASIVPRAGVVNEQFF. CDR3 nucleotide sequence: TGTGCCAGCATTGTCCCGAGGGCGGGAGTAGTGAATGAGCAGTTCTTC. The chain has TRBV6-1 and TRBJ2-1, with 7 bases fitting TRBD2. CDR3 length: 16 residues. The ends lost 7 bases at V and 7 bases at J; junction bases unmatched: 16. Germline CDR1 MNHNS, CDR2 SASEGT.

This clonotype was detected only a few times. The chain combines TRBV12-3 or TRBV12-4 with TRBJ2-1; D gene ambiguous. V was cut by 7 bases and J by 12 bases, with 19 bases left in between. This CDR3 contains 13 residues. In DNA form, the CDR3 reads TGTGCCAGCACCTCACCGGTGGGCGGCGGGCAGTTCTTC. Translating it yields CASTSPVGGGQFF.

This clonotype was detected only a few times. The V and J genes are TRBV5-1 and TRBJ1-3; no reliable D call. Germline-derived CDR1 and CDR2 are SGHRS and YFSETQ. The ends were cut back, 0 bases at V and 2 bases at J, with 6 bases in the middle. This CDR3 has 14 residues. The CDR3 here is CASSLAGPGNTIYF. CDR3 DNA sequence: TGCGCCAGCAGCTTGGCAGGACCTGGAAACACCATATATTTT.

V usage is TRBV20-1 and J usage is TRBJ1-1, with 10 bases fitting TRBD1. This CDR3 comprises 16 residues. V gave up 0 bases and J gave up 11 bases; unmatched junction bases: 15. Germline lookup yields CDR1 DFQATT and CDR2 SNEGSKA (reference sequence). CDR3 in amino acids: CSARDLDRGLNWVAFF. In DNA form, the CDR3 reads TGCAGTGCTAGAGATCTGGACAGGGGGTTGAACTGGGTCGCTTTCTTT.

The chain links TRBV9 to TRBJ2-3; D perhaps matches TRBD2 (6 bases). The germline CDR1 and CDR2 sequences are SGDLS and YYNGEE. V lost 1 base, J lost 0 bases, and 12 bases lay in between. This CDR3 is built from 16 residues. This CDR3 reads CASSVWLADSTDTQYF. The CDR3 bases are TGTGCCAGCAGCGTATGGTTAGCGGATAGCACAGATACGCAGTATTTT.

This clonotype was seen ten or more times. V gene TRBV10-3 combines with J gene TRBJ2-1, with 10 bases identical to TRBD2. The J segment lost 6 bases and the V segment lost 3 bases, leaving 17 bases of the junction unmatched. The length of the CDR3 is 19 residues. Germline-derived CDR1 and CDR2 are ENHRY and SYGVKD. CDR3 bases: TGTGCCATCAGTGACCCAACTCCGATCCCGCTAGCGGGAGTCAATGAGCAGTTCTTC. It translates to CAISDPTPIPLAGVNEQFF.

The table lists this clonotype with a few counts. The chain combines TRBV24-1 with TRBJ1-1, with 7 bases identical to TRBD1. This CDR3 comprises 15 residues. Germline CDR1 is KGHDR and CDR2 is SFDVKD. The trim removed 5 bases at V and 1 base at J, leaving 6 bases unmatched. For the CDR3, the DNA is TGTGCCACCAGTGGCCCGGGACAGAGGAACACTGAAGCTTTCTTT. Translation: CATSGPGQRNTEAFF.

For this clonotype: The junction does not match germline at one end; this may be a read error. The genes are TRBV6-1 and TRBJ1-5; TRBD1 matches 8 bases. From germline, CDR1 is MNHNS and CDR2 SASEGT. The CDR3 spans 13 residues. The CDR3 DNA reads TGTGCCGGCAGCAGACAGGGGTACCAGCCCCAGCATTTT. This translates into CAGSRQGYQPQHF.

The chain links TRBV7-9 to TRBJ1-1, with a weak D call TRBD1 (5 bases). V lost 5 bases, J lost 1 base, and 11 bases lay in between. There are 14 residues in the CDR3. Germline loops: CDR1 SEHNR, CDR2 FQNEAQ (reference sequence). In nucleotides, the CDR3 is TGTGCCAGCAGCCTAGACAGACCGAACACTGAAGCTTTCTTT. It codes for CASSLDRPNTEAFF.

The rearrangement joins TRBV5-1 to TRBJ1-4; 9 bases are shared with TRBD1. V was pared by 3 bases and J by 4 bases, with 4 bases of the junction left unmatched. Per the germline V gene, CDR1 is SGHRS and CDR2 is YFSETQ. The CDR3 runs to 15 residues. The CDR3 nucleotides are TGCGCCAGCAGCTGGGGGACAGGGCTTAATGAAAAACTGTTTTTT. Its protein product is CASSWGTGLNEKLFF.

The table lists this clonotype with a few counts. V and J are TRBV5-1 and TRBJ2-5; TRBD2 is a possible D gene (5 bases). This CDR3 is 16 amino acids long. Germline-derived CDR1 and CDR2 are SGHRS and YFSETQ. Trimming stripped 4 bases from V and 7 bases from J, with 23 bases between. The CDR3 reads CASSPLDGGGLVTQYF. The CDR3 coding sequence is TGCGCCAGCAGCCCGTTGGACGGAGGAGGATTAGTGACCCAGTACTTC.

V gene TRBV6-5 combines with J gene TRBJ2-1; 11 bases match TRBD2. Germline loops: CDR1 MNHEY, CDR2 SVGAGI. This CDR3 comprises 15 residues. V shed 6 bases and J 5 bases; nucleotides not matched to a gene: 6. The CDR3 nucleotides are TGTGCCAGCAGGTCGGGACTAGCGGCCGACAATGAGCAGTTCTTC. Amino acids: CASRSGLAADNEQFF.

The chain couples TRBV20-1 to TRBJ2-5; D gene unclear. Germline V lookup: CDR1 DFQATT, CDR2 SNEGSKA (reference sequence). CDR3 length: 13 amino acids. Deletions cut 1 base from V and 4 bases from J, with 10 bases between. The CDR3 sequence is CSARVGIGETQYF. In nucleotides, the CDR3 is TGCAGTGCTAGAGTGGGGATCGGAGAGACCCAGTACTTC.

This chain links TRBV5-1 with TRBJ2-1; D possibly corresponds to TRBD2 (5 bases). The CDR3 is 14 amino acids. The V end lost 6 bases, the J end lost 0 bases, and 10 bases lay between the germline ends. The germline gives CDR1 SGHRS, CDR2 YFSETQ. The CDR3 region is CASMDSSSYNEQFF. For the CDR3, the DNA is TGCGCCAGCATGGACTCCTCCTCCTACAATGAGCAGTTCTTC.

This clonotype turned up a few times. The V and J genes are TRBV9 and TRBJ1-2; 7 nucleotides match TRBD1. V shed 3 bases, J shed 1 base, and the junction held 6 bases outside the gene matches. The CDR3 contains 15 residues. In germline, CDR1 is SGDLS, CDR2 YYNGEE. The CDR3 spells CASSESGTDNYGYTF. The CDR3 nucleotides read TGTGCCAGCAGCGAATCCGGGACAGATAACTATGGCTACACCTTC.

The CDR3 DNA reads as TGTGCCAGCAGTTACGGGACAGGGTCTGGAAACACCATATATTTT. This codes for CASSYGTGSGNTIYF. This sequence joins TRBV6-5 and TRBJ1-3; 9 bases are a match to TRBD1. Germline-derived CDR1 and CDR2 are MNHEY and SVGAGI. V was pared by 2 bases and J by 1 base, with 0 bases of the junction left unmatched. The CDR3 covers 15 residues.

This clonotype was seen more than once but under ten times. The chain has TRBV11-1 and TRBJ2-7; TRBD2 agrees at 12 bases. This CDR3 region has 20 residues. Germline V lookup: CDR1 SGHAT, CDR2 FQDESV (reference sequence). V was pared by 3 bases and J by 3 bases, with 18 bases of the junction left unmatched. CDR3 DNA sequence: TGTGCCAGCAGCTTCGACGGCGCCGGACTAGCGGGGACCTCACTCTACGAGCAGTACTTC. Its translation is CASSFDGAGLAGTSLYEQYF.

This clonotype was found once. The rearrangement joins TRBV20-1 to TRBJ2-7, with D maybe TRBD2 (6 bases). Trimming removed 3 bases at V and 4 bases at J, with 19 bases between. This CDR3 is 15 amino acids long. In germline, CDR1 is DFQATT, CDR2 SNEGSKA (reference sequence). The CDR3, as DNA: TGCAGTGCTAGTGATGGGAGGCCCCCCCCGTACGAGCAGTACTTC. It encodes CSASDGRPPPYEQYF.

The chain has TRBV5-5 and TRBJ2-2, with D unresolved. V lost 3 bases to trimming and J lost 5 bases, with 11 bases between them. Germline V gives CDR1 SGHKS, CDR2 YYEKEE (reference sequence). The CDR3 extends over 14 amino acids. The CDR3 DNA sequence: TGTGCCAGCAGCTGGGGAATTAGGACCGGGGAGCTGTTTTTT. Its protein is CASSWGIRTGELFF.

The rearrangement links TRBV15 to TRBJ2-3, with TRBD2 matching 10 bases. V was clipped by 3 bases and J by 6 bases; unmatched bases: 15. The CDR3 loop spans 18 amino acids. Germline values: CDR1 LNHNV, CDR2 YYDKDF (reference sequence). CDR3 loop: CATSRGPASGRGSDTQYF. CDR3 sequence (DNA): TGTGCCACCAGCAGGGGCCCCGCTAGCGGGAGAGGTTCCGATACGCAGTATTTT.

In its sample, this clonotype was seen a few times. CDR3 residues: CATSDFKTRTPVGQETQYF. As DNA, the CDR3 is TGTGCCACCAGTGATTTTAAGACGCGGACTCCAGTGGGACAAGAGACCCAGTACTTC. V usage is TRBV24-1 and J usage is TRBJ2-5; maybe TRBD2 (5 bases). CDR3 length equals 19 residues. The germline V and J ends were trimmed by 1 base and 2 bases, with 22 bases remaining between them. Germline V lookup: CDR1 KGHDR, CDR2 SFDVKD.